The rows below give T cell receptor beta chains drawn from one sample of a study of T-cell memory formation after mild COVID-19. TCRdb fed the 5' RACE reads into MiXCR, producing one record per CDR3 protein. The sample contains roughly 550,000 distinct CDR3 sequences, over 20% of which appear only once. Sequencing was done on a sample of PBMCs or a T cell subset sorted from them (not recorded which). The receptor source for this set is an adult woman who had mild COVID-19 (a few samples of this study predate the infection). Cell type and time point are not known. Each CDR3 is given with its conserved first and last residue. The D gene is left open where the match is weak. Not every row has a clone size; where given, it reads once, few, many or a size class.

>.|TRBJ2-5|.|TRBV7-6
TGTGCCAGCAGCTTACGCGCCAACCAAGAGACCCAGTACTTC
CASSLRANQETQYF
>few|TRBJ2-7|.|TRBV30
TGTGCCTCCCTCGGGGCGGGTCAGGGAAACGAGCAGTACTTC
CASLGAGQGNEQYF
>.|TRBJ2-2|.|TRBV6-1
TGTGCCAGCAGTGAATGGGCGGGCACCGGGGAGCTGTTTTTT
CASSEWAGTGELFF
>few|TRBJ1-2|.|TRBV25-1
TGTGCCAGCAAAGGACGTTGGGTTGATGGCTACACCTTC
CASKGRWVDGYTF
>few|TRBJ2-1|.|TRBV5-6
TGTGCCAGCAGGAAAGGACAGCTACCCCCCAATGAGCAGTTCTTC
CASRKGQLPPNEQFF
>few|TRBJ1-6|.|TRBV7-9
TGTGCCAGCAGCTCGGACAGTGTTAATTCACCCCTCCACTTT
CASSSDSVNSPLHF
>.|TRBJ2-1|.|TRBV10-3
TGTGCCATCAGTTTAATAGCGGCGTACAATGAGCAGTTCTTC
CAISLIAAYNEQFF
>few|TRBJ2-3|TRBD2|TRBV12-3/TRBV12-4
TGTGCCAGCAGTCCGGGACTAGCGGCTAGCACAGATACGCAGTATTTT
CASSPGLAASTDTQYF
>few|TRBJ2-1|.|TRBV3-1
TGTGCCAGCAGCCACCCGGGGTGGCATGAGCAGTTCTTC
CASSHPGWHEQFF
>.|TRBJ1-2|TRBD1|TRBV6-4
TGTGCCAGCAGTGACACCAAACAGGGGGACTATGGCTACACCTTC
CASSDTKQGDYGYTF
>many|TRBJ2-1|TRBD2|TRBV30
TGTGCCTGGAGTGGTTTAGCGGGAGCGGGTTATGATGAGCAGTTCTTC
CAWSGLAGAGYDEQFF
>.|TRBJ2-3|.|TRBV28
TGTGCCAGCAGTTCCGCCCAGGGGAGGAGGTCAGATACGCAGTATTTT
CASSSAQGRRSDTQYF
>.|TRBJ1-6|.|TRBV27
TGTGCCAGCAGTTTGAAAGGACTGGCGGCAATCAATTCACCCCTCCACTTT
CASSLKGLAAINSPLHF
>.|TRBJ2-7|TRBD2|TRBV20-1
TGCAGTGCTAGAGATACCCGGGAGGGCCTCTGGCAGTACTTC
CSARDTREGLWQYF
>.|TRBJ1-2|TRBD1|TRBV5-8
TGTGCCAGCAGCTTGGAAGGCAGGGGGTCAGATGGCTACACCTTC
CASSLEGRGSDGYTF
>.|TRBJ2-1|TRBD2|TRBV12-3/TRBV12-4
TGTGCCAGCACGGGCGGGAGGGCCTTCAATGAGCAGTTCTTC
CASTGGRAFNEQFF
>few|TRBJ2-7|.|TRBV4-3
TGCGCCAGCAGCCAAGAAGCGCTGTACGAGCAGTACTTC
CASSQEALYEQYF
>few|TRBJ2-5|TRBD2|TRBV9
TGTGCCAGCAGCGTAAGAGCGGGAGGGCTGTACCAAGAGACCCAGTACTTC
CASSVRAGGLYQETQYF
>.|TRBJ2-3|.|TRBV19
TGTGCCAGTAGTATACAGGCTTTGGATACGCAGTATTTT
CASSIQALDTQYF
>.|TRBJ1-1|TRBD1|TRBV28
TGTGCCAGCAGTTCCGGGACAGGGGGCAGGAGCACTGAAGCTTTCTTT
CASSSGTGGRSTEAFF
>.|TRBJ1-5|TRBD1|TRBV6-5
TGTGCCAGCAGTTACTCGGTGACAGGGAATCAGCCCCAGCATTTT
CASSYSVTGNQPQHF
>few|TRBJ2-2|TRBD2|TRBV11-2
TGTGCCAGCAGCTTAGTTGGCGGGGGGGCGAACACCGGGGAGCTGTTTTTT
CASSLVGGGANTGELFF
>many|TRBJ1-6|.|TRBV7-2
TGTGCCAGCAGCGATCGGCCAGGGGCAATGGCCTATAATTCACCCCTCCACTTT
CASSDRPGAMAYNSPLHF
>few|TRBJ2-1|.|TRBV4-1
TGCGCCAGCAGCCAAGTATGGGGGGACAGCTCCTACAATGAGCAGTTCTTC
CASSQVWGDSSYNEQFF
>few|TRBJ2-1|TRBD1|TRBV29-1
TGCAGCGTTTCACCCCCGGACAGGGGAGGTGAGCAGTTCTTC
CSVSPPDRGGEQFF
>.|TRBJ1-4|.|TRBV5-1
TGCGCCAGCAGCGTAACGAGGGAAAAACTGTTTTTT
CASSVTREKLFF
>.|TRBJ2-7|.|TRBV7-6
TGTGCCAGCAGTCCTTCCGAGGGGTCCGGGCTTAGGCGGGGGCCAATCTACGAGCAGTACTTC
CASSPSEGSGLRRGPIYEQYF
>.|TRBJ2-3|TRBD2|TRBV12-3/TRBV12-4
TGTGCCAGCAGTTTGCTGTTCCTAGCGGGGGGGATAGATACAGATACGCAGTATTTT
CASSLLFLAGGIDTDTQYF
>.|TRBJ2-1|TRBD2|TRBV3-1
TGTGCCAGCAGCCAAGAACTGATCGGGGGGGCCAATGAGCAGTTCTTC
CASSQELIGGANEQFF
>few|TRBJ1-1|TRBD1|TRBV27
TGTGCCAGCGGAGAGAGTGGCAGGGGGCGAACTGAAGCTTTCTTT
CASGESGRGRTEAFF